This is a list of T cell receptor beta chains from one sample in a study of radiotherapy plus CTLA-4 blockade in lung cancer. Using immunoSEQ multiplex PCR, the repertoire was profiled, and TCRdb retains in-frame clones only, with some absent. This sample has 40,000 to 45,000 clones, with approximately 77% found just once. This sample comprised peripheral blood, obtained from a patient treated with radiotherapy plus ipilimumab. Receptors originate from a human donor with non-small cell lung cancer whose response to radiotherapy plus ipilimumab could not be evaluated. Both conserved end residues are part of each CDR3. D genes are given only for firm matches. Part of the rows lack a size; the others show once, few, many or a class for expanded clones.

NA	TRBV5-1	TRBD2	TRBJ2-7	CASSFGIAGYEQYF	TGCGCCAGCAGCTTTGGGATAGCGGGGTACGAGCAGTACTTC
NA	TRBV7-2	TRBD1	TRBJ2-7	CASSPWTGSYEQYF	TGTGCCAGCAGCCCTTGGACAGGATCCTACGAGCAGTACTTC
NA	TRBV15	TRBD1	TRBJ1-1	CATSIVEQGRTEAFF	TGTGCCACCAGCATAGTTGAACAGGGGCGGACTGAAGCTTTCTTT
NA	TRBV18	TRBD1	TRBJ2-7	CASSPRQGFYEQYF	TGTGCCAGCTCACCTAGACAGGGGTTTTACGAGCAGTACTTC
NA	TRBV7-5	NA	TRBJ1-1	CVRRSPRGLNTEAFF	TGTGTCAGAAGATCCCCCAGGGGACTGAACACTGAAGCTTTCTTT
NA	TRBV30	TRBD1	TRBJ1-1	CAWAGQLNTEAFF	TGTGCCTGGGCGGGACAGCTGAACACTGAAGCTTTCTTT
NA	TRBV30	NA	TRBJ2-3	CAWSWDNTDTQYF	TGTGCCTGGAGCTGGGACAACACAGATACGCAGTATTTT
NA	TRBV19	TRBD1	TRBJ1-6	CASTNRGRGSPLHF	TGTGCCAGTACTAACAGGGGGCGAGGTTCACCCCTCCACTTT
NA	TRBV7-3	NA	TRBJ2-5	CASSSPGGAWETQYF	TGTGCCAGCAGCTCGCCTGGGGGGGCCTGGGAGACCCAGTACTTC
NA	TRBV6-1	TRBD2	TRBJ2-3	CASRGTSGGSDTQYF	TGTGCCAGCAGAGGGACTAGCGGGGGTTCAGATACGCAGTATTTT
few	TRBV2	NA	TRBJ2-1	CASSEDRSSYNEQFF	TGTGCCAGCAGTGAAGACAGAAGCTCCTACAATGAGCAGTTCTTC
NA	TRBV6-4	NA	TRBJ1-1	CASSERGSSSEAFF	TGTGCCAGCAGTGAGAGAGGATCGAGCTCTGAAGCTTTCTTT
NA	TRBV5-6	TRBD2	TRBJ2-4	CASSREGVAKNIQYF	TGTGCCAGCAGCCGGGAGGGGGTGGCCAAAAACATTCAGTACTTC
NA	TRBV7-2	TRBD2	TRBJ2-7	CASGGRATAEQYF	TGTGCCAGCGGCGGGAGGGCCACAGCCGAGCAGTACTTC
NA	TRBV5-1	NA	TRBJ1-6	CASSLNAGHYNSPLHF	TGCGCCAGCAGCTTAAATGCGGGCCACTATAATTCACCCCTCCACTTT
few	TRBV7-2	NA	TRBJ1-5	CASSSNYGTQHF	TGTGCCAGCAGTTCAAATTACGGGACCCAGCATTTT
NA	TRBV5-1	NA	TRBJ2-2	CASSLEQGYTGELFF	TGCGCCAGCAGCTTAGAGCAGGGTTACACCGGGGAGCTGTTTTTT
NA	TRBV5-1	NA	TRBJ1-1	CASSPNGGEAFF	TGCGCCAGCAGCCCGAACGGGGGTGAGGCTTTCTTT
few	TRBV18	TRBD1	TRBJ1-6	CASSLPVGTGFSPLHF	TGTGCCAGCTCACTACCCGTCGGGACAGGGTTCTCACCCCTCCACTTT
NA	TRBV18	TRBD1	TRBJ1-2	CASSLTTGERGYTF	TGTGCCAGCTCACTTACGACAGGGGAGCGTGGCTACACCTTC
NA	TRBV27	NA	TRBJ1-5	CASSWGYGQPQHF	TGTGCCAGCAGTTGGGGCTATGGCCAGCCCCAGCATTTT
NA	TRBV5-4	NA	TRBJ1-1	CASSLEGSGNTEAFF	TGTGCCAGCAGCTTGGAAGGTTCGGGGAACACTGAAGCTTTCTTT
NA	TRBV6-5	NA	TRBJ2-5	CASSLDYQDQETQYF	TGTGCCAGCAGTCTGGACTATCAAGACCAAGAGACCCAGTACTTC
NA	TRBV5-1	NA	TRBJ2-7	CASTPGAEGTFEQYF	TGCGCCAGCACCCCAGGGGCAGAAGGGACCTTCGAGCAGTACTTC
NA	TRBV29-1	TRBD2	TRBJ2-1	CSVFALPSGRLVDEQFF	TGCAGCGTTTTCGCCCTACCTAGCGGGAGGCTCGTGGATGAGCAGTTCTTC
NA	TRBV7-9	NA	TRBJ2-7	CASSLDRVGEQYF	TGTGCCAGCAGCTTAGACAGGGTAGGCGAGCAGTACTTC
NA	TRBV5-4	TRBD2	TRBJ2-1	CASSFAGGLHEQFF	TGTGCCAGCAGCTTCGCGGGGGGGCTGCACGAGCAGTTCTTC
NA	TRBV2	NA	TRBJ2-3	CASSDGGGNTDTQYF	TGTGCCAGCAGTGATGGTGGCGGCAACACAGATACGCAGTATTTT
NA	TRBV5-1	TRBD2	TRBJ2-1	CASSLALAGPINYNEQFF	TGCGCCAGCAGCTTGGCACTAGCGGGACCAATCAACTACAATGAGCAGTTCTTC
medium-sized	TRBV4-3	NA	TRBJ1-4	CASSLGLGSGEKLFF	TGCGCCAGCAGCCTAGGGTTGGGGAGTGGTGAAAAACTGTTTTTT
NA	TRBV2	TRBD1	TRBJ1-5	CASSDIDDRASNQPQHF	TGTGCCAGCAGTGATATTGACGACAGGGCTAGCAATCAGCCCCAGCATTTT
NA	TRBV9	TRBD1	TRBJ1-3	CASSADGRGPRSGNTIYF	TGTGCCAGCAGCGCGGATGGTAGGGGGCCACGGTCTGGAAACACCATATATTTT
NA	TRBV9	NA	TRBJ1-2	CASSVTGTYGYTF	TGTGCCAGCAGCGTAACAGGAACCTATGGCTACACCTTC
NA	TRBV5-4	TRBD2	TRBJ2-7	CASSSSGTSGDEQYF	TGTGCCAGCAGCTCTTCCGGGACTAGCGGGGACGAGCAGTACTTC
few	TRBV19	NA	TRBJ1-5	CASRNTWSRRGNQPQHF	TGTGCCAGTAGGAACACTTGGTCCCGCAGGGGCAATCAGCCCCAGCATTTT
NA	TRBV5-1	TRBD2	TRBJ2-5	CASSSGLAGGPGLETQYF	TGCGCCAGCAGCTCGGGACTAGCGGGAGGGCCGGGGTTGGAGACCCAGTACTTC
NA	TRBV5-6	TRBD1	TRBJ2-3	CASSSGTGSPDTQYF	TGTGCCAGCAGCTCCGGGACAGGAAGTCCAGATACGCAGTATTTT
NA	TRBV4-1	NA	TRBJ2-7	CASSQGSGTPYEQYF	TGCGCCAGCAGCCAAGGGAGCGGGACACCCTACGAGCAGTACTTC
NA	TRBV28	TRBD2	TRBJ2-5	CASSILRGGGETQYF	TGTGCCAGCAGTATCCTCAGGGGCGGGGGGGAGACCCAGTACTTC
NA	TRBV5-1	TRBD1	TRBJ2-5	CASQRDRGETQYF	TGCGCCAGCCAACGGGACAGAGGTGAGACCCAGTACTTC
NA	TRBV5-8	NA	TRBJ2-3	CASSLSRGRGVTDTQYF	TGTGCCAGCAGCCTCTCCCGTGGGCGGGGCGTCACAGATACGCAGTATTTT
NA	TRBV4-3	NA	TRBJ2-5	CASSQDTSERPQYF	TGCGCCAGCAGCCAAGATACTTCTGAGCGGCCCCAGTACTTC
NA	TRBV6-5	TRBD1	TRBJ2-3	CASSLDRGRGTDTQYF	TGTGCCAGCAGTTTGGACAGGGGACGGGGCACAGATACGCAGTATTTT
NA	TRBV10-2	TRBD1	TRBJ1-2	CASSTGGDGYGYTF	TGCGCCAGCAGTACAGGGGGCGATGGCTATGGCTACACCTTC
NA	TRBV18	NA	TRBJ1-3	CASSPRTVSGNTIYF	TGTGCCAGCTCACCGAGGACAGTTTCTGGAAACACCATATATTTT
NA	TRBV11-2	TRBD2	TRBJ2-1	CASSRSGGAYNEQFF	TGTGCCAGCAGCCGAAGCGGGGGTGCTTACAATGAGCAGTTCTTC
NA	TRBV7-2	TRBD1	TRBJ1-4	CASSLTGEKLFF	TGTGCCAGCAGCTTGACAGGGGAAAAACTGTTTTTT
NA	TRBV27	TRBD1	TRBJ2-7	CASSSTGTGHF	TGTGCCAGCAGTTCCACCGGGACAGGACATTTC
once	TRBV28	NA	TRBJ1-1	CASSLGGGSYTEAFF	TGTGCCAGCAGTTTGGGGGGGGGCTCCTACACTGAAGCTTTCTTT
NA	TRBV4-3	TRBD2	TRBJ2-5	CASSQTSSGEETQYF	TGCGCCAGCAGCCAGACTAGCTCCGGTGAGGAGACCCAGTACTTC
NA	TRBV7-2	TRBD1	TRBJ1-6	CASSLGWDSLNSPLHF	TGTGCCAGCAGCTTAGGCTGGGACAGTTTAAATTCACCCCTCCACTTT
NA	TRBV29-1	TRBD1	TRBJ1-2	CSVEDRGRDGYTF	TGCAGCGTAGAGGACAGGGGAAGGGATGGCTACACCTTC
NA	TRBV5-8	NA	TRBJ1-5	CASSLWGEGNQPQHF	TGTGCCAGCAGCTTATGGGGGGAAGGGAATCAGCCCCAGCATTTT
NA	TRBV6-5	NA	TRBJ2-3	CASSYSGSGADTQYF	TGTGCCAGCAGTTATTCCGGGAGTGGGGCAGATACGCAGTATTTT
NA	TRBV9	NA	TRBJ2-3	CASRPGVNTDTQYF	TGTGCCAGCAGGCCGGGGGTCAACACAGATACGCAGTATTTT
NA	TRBV29-1	NA	TRBJ1-1	CSVVLERLRNTEAFF	TGCAGCGTAGTACTAGAACGCTTAAGGAACACTGAAGCTTTCTTT
NA	TRBV5-8	TRBD1	TRBJ2-1	CASSFTGVNEQFF	TGTGCCAGCAGCTTCACAGGGGTCAATGAGCAGTTCTTC
NA	TRBV4-3	NA	TRBJ2-3	CASSQGAGGGADTQYF	TGCGCCAGCAGCCAAGGGGCAGGAGGAGGAGCAGATACGCAGTATTTT
NA	TRBV7-2	NA	TRBJ1-5	CASSLAVRGQPQHF	TGTGCCAGCAGCTTAGCGGTCAGAGGGCAGCCCCAGCATTTT
NA	TRBV4-1	TRBD1	TRBJ2-2	CASRRLDRVDTGELFF	TGCGCCAGCAGAAGATTGGACAGGGTAGACACCGGGGAGCTGTTTTTT